The 24 T cell receptor beta chains listed next were all sequenced from one sample in a study of T cell repertoires in cytomegalovirus infection (dated by TCRdb to the late 2010s). Their antigens are not known. The treatment or condition label corresponds to: in vitro stimulation with specific CMV peptide epitopes to enrich CMV-specific T cells. Instrument on record: Illumina HiSeq 1500. Starting from the raw public reads, TCRdb applied fastp trimming at Q25, assembled clones with MiXCR and retained in-frame beta chains. Each CDR3 protein gets just one entry, which takes the most common genes and DNA from the rows behind it. The sample yields fewer than 55,000 distinct CDR3 sequences; about 20% were counted once. Around 80% of the sample is taken by the ten largest. The sample consisted of CD8+ T cells from cultured PBMCs, taken from culture after CMV antigen stimulation. The receptor source for this set is a human donor in good health (CMV status not recorded). Some clones in this sample may be carry-over from other donors' samples.

The V gene is TRBV7-9, the J gene TRBJ2-4, with TRBD1 matching over 8 bases. V trimming: 5 bases; J trimming: 0 bases; junction bases outside the gene matches: 9. The CDR3 is 17 residues long. Germline CDR1 is SEHNR and CDR2 is FQNEAQ (reference sequence). Here the CDR3 reads CASSPPGQGIAKNIQYF. For the CDR3, the DNA is TGTGCCAGCAGCCCCCCAGGACAGGGCATAGCCAAAAACATTCAGTACTTC.

J is TRBJ1-1 and V is TRBV4-1, with no clear D. The V gene lost 2 bases and the J gene lost 0 bases, with 7 bases spanning the gap. CDR3 length: 14 amino acids. CDR1 is MGHRA and CDR2 is YSYEKL in the germline V gene. The CDR3 DNA is TGCGCCAGCAGCCAAACGGAAATGAACACTGAAGCTTTCTTT. As protein: CASSQTEMNTEAFF.

V and J are TRBV11-2 and TRBJ1-1; perhaps TRBD1 as D (6 bases). V gave up 4 bases and J gave up 6 bases, with 18 bases separating them. This CDR3 contains 15 residues. Germline assignment: CDR1 SGHAT and CDR2 FQNNGV. The CDR3 nucleotides read TGTGCCAGCAGCTCGACAGGACGGGTGGGGGCTGAAGCTTTCTTT. Its translation is CASSSTGRVGAEAFF. Supplemented by reference TRBV11-2 and TRBJ1-1, the full variable domain reads EAGVAQSPRYKIIEKRQSVAFWCNPISGHATLYWYQQILGQGPKLLIQFQNNGVVDDSQLPKDRFSAERLKGVDSTLKIQPAKLEDSAVYLCASSSTGRVGAEAFFGQGTRLTVV.

Here the CDR3 DNA reads TGCAGCGTTGAATTCCCCGGGGTCCTTAGCTCCTACAATGAGCAGTTCTTC. It yields the protein CSVEFPGVLSSYNEQFF. The chain uses TRBV29-1 and TRBJ2-1; D is possibly TRBD2 (5 bases). Deletions cut 2 bases from V and 0 bases from J, with 17 bases between. Germline-derived CDR1 and CDR2 are SQVTM and ANQGSEA. The CDR3 is 17 amino acids.

The chain links TRBV4-3 to TRBJ1-1, with 7 bases fitting TRBD1. The junction had 4 bases not matched to a gene; V was cut back by 0 bases and J by 0 bases. Germline V gene sequence: CDR1 LGHNA, CDR2 YSLEER. The CDR3 has 16 amino acids. CDR3 in DNA: TGCGCCAGCAGCCAAGATGGGACAGCTATGAACACTGAAGCTTTCTTT. It translates to CASSQDGTAMNTEAFF.

This clonotype occurred a few times. The rearrangement links TRBV7-9 to TRBJ1-5; the D gene is possibly TRBD1 (6 bases). The germline V gene encodes CDR1 SEHNR and CDR2 FQNEAQ (reference sequence). The CDR3 length is 16 residues. V lost 1 base to trimming and J lost 7 bases, with 17 bases between them. The CDR3 DNA reads TGTGCCAGCAGCTTAGGGGGGCAGGGAATAATGCAGCCCCAGCATTTT. Protein sequence: CASSLGGQGIMQPQHF.

On this clonotype itself: A read error may be the cause here, since a much bigger clone is one base away. This chain connects TRBV7-8 to TRBJ1-5; D not resolved. Germline CDR1 SGHVS, CDR2 FQNEAQ. The CDR3 is made up of 15 amino acids. CDR3 sequence reads: CASSLYQGSNQPQRF. For the CDR3, the DNA is TGTGCCAGCAGCTTATACCAAGGTAGCAATCAGCCCCAGCGTTTT.

The table lists this clonotype with a few counts. V usage is TRBV28 and J usage is TRBJ1-2; the D gene is possibly TRBD1 (5 bases). The CDR3 extends over 12 amino acids. Looked up from germline, CDR1 is MDHEN and CDR2 is SYDVKM. V lost 10 bases and J 8 bases, leaving 17 bases between the germline ends. The CDR3 here is CATFGAGGGYTF. The DNA for the CDR3 is TGTGCCACCTTCGGGGCTGGAGGGGGCTACACCTTC.

This clonotype was counted between two and nine times. The chain joins TRBV7-9 to TRBJ1-5; D remains unclear. The germline V gene encodes CDR1 SEHNR and CDR2 FQNEAQ (reference sequence). Between the trimmed V and J ends, which lost 5 bases and 4 bases, there was a span of 15 bases. This CDR3 has 15 amino acids. The CDR3 reads CASSGSDDPNQPQHF. The CDR3 DNA follows: TGTGCCAGCAGCGGATCGGACGACCCAAATCAGCCCCAGCATTTT.

This chain uses TRBV7-6 with TRBJ2-3; D could derive from TRBD1 or TRBD2 (7 bases each). The germline CDR1 and CDR2 sequences are SGHVS and FNYEAQ. This CDR3 is 17 amino acids long. V gave up 0 bases and J gave up 0 bases, with 13 bases separating them. CDR3 protein: CASSLAQGGKSTDTQYF. CDR3 in DNA: TGTGCCAGCAGCTTAGCGCAGGGGGGGAAAAGCACAGATACGCAGTATTTT.

V is TRBV4-3 and J is TRBJ2-1; D not certain. This CDR3 comprises 16 residues. Trimming cost V 0 bases and J 2 bases, with 11 bases left between them. Germline CDR1 LGHNA, CDR2 YSLEER. The CDR3 spells CASSQEQNRPYNEQFF. DNA of the CDR3: TGCGCCAGCAGCCAAGAGCAAAACAGACCCTACAATGAGCAGTTCTTC.

Only a few counts were recorded for this clonotype. The chain joins TRBV7-7 to TRBJ2-3; D gene ambiguous. Germline V CDR1 and CDR2: SSHAT, FNYEAQ (reference sequence). Trimming took 2 bases from V and 0 from J, leaving 9 bases between them. The CDR3 extends over 15 amino acids. The CDR3 region has the DNA TGTGCCAGCAGCTTATCCCCAAGCAGCACAGATACGCAGTATTTT. The encoded protein is CASSLSPSSTDTQYF.

This clonotype was observed once. The gene calls are TRBV14 and TRBJ1-1; unclear D gene. V was pared by 0 bases and J by 0 bases, with 14 bases between. The CDR3 is 17 amino acids. From germline, CDR1 is SGHDN and CDR2 FVKESK. The CDR3 sequence is CASSQEEGPLVNTEAFF. Here the CDR3 DNA reads TGTGCCAGCAGCCAAGAGGAAGGTCCACTTGTGAACACTGAAGCTTTCTTT.

The J gene is TRBJ2-4, the V gene TRBV6-5; the D gene is possibly TRBD1 (6 bases). V lost 6 bases and J lost 1, with 13 bases in between. The germline V gene has CDR1 MNHEY and CDR2 SVGAGI. This CDR3 comprises 15 residues. CDR3 sequence reads: CASSQGKSAKNIQYF. The CDR3 nucleotides are TGTGCCAGCAGCCAGGGGAAGAGCGCCAAAAACATTCAGTACTTC.

This chain connects TRBV25-1 to TRBJ2-7, with no clear D. CDR1 is MGHDK and CDR2 is SYGVNS in the germline V gene. The V gene lost 5 bases and the J gene lost 5 bases, with 10 bases spanning the gap. CDR3 length: 12 residues. CDR3 nucleotides: TGTGCCAGCAGTCGGATATCGGACGAGCAGTACTTC. This translates into CASSRISDEQYF.

This clonotype has just a few counts. The chain is built from TRBV9 and TRBJ2-3, with 9 bases aligning to TRBD2. The junction had 16 bases not matched to a gene; V was cut back by 3 bases and J by 2 bases. CDR1 and CDR2 from the germline V gene are SGDLS and YYNGEE. This CDR3 is 19 amino acids long. The DNA for the CDR3 is TGTGCCAGCAGCGCACAACGACTAGCGCGGGGGGGGACCACAGATACGCAGTATTTT. Amino acids: CASSAQRLARGGTTDTQYF.

This clonotype occurred a few times. The J gene is TRBJ2-1, the V gene TRBV10-3, with 14 positions matching TRBD2. Germline V gives CDR1 ENHRY, CDR2 SYGVKD. With V trimmed by 6 bases and J by 9 bases, 7 bases remained unmatched. The CDR3 has 15 residues. The CDR3 region is CAIRPGTSGGSEQFF. In DNA form, the CDR3 reads TGTGCCATCAGACCGGGGACTAGCGGGGGTTCTGAGCAGTTCTTC.

This clonotype has a handful of counts. Sequence at one end of the junction differs from germline and may be a read error. Here the CDR3 reads CASRLAGPNTGELFF. The CDR3, as DNA: TGTGCCAGCAGATTAGCTGGTCCGAACACCGGGGAGCTGTTTTTT. The V gene is TRBV7-6, the J gene TRBJ2-2, with no clear D. The CDR3 is 15 residues long. CDR1 and CDR2 from the germline V gene are SGHVS and FNYEAQ.

The chain carries TRBV5-1 and TRBJ2-7; 10 nucleotides line up with TRBD1. Germline V gene lookup returns CDR1 SGHRS and CDR2 YFSETQ. V was pared by 0 bases and J by 5 bases, with 2 bases of the junction left unmatched. The CDR3 totals 14 residues. The CDR3 DNA reads as TGCGCCAGCAGCTTGGGACAGGGGGCGGACGAGCAGTACTTC. Its translation is CASSLGQGADEQYF.

The V and J genes are TRBV7-6 and TRBJ2-3; D unclear. V was shortened by 0 bases and J by 4 bases, with 5 bases between the two germline ends. Germline-derived CDR1 and CDR2 are SGHVS and FNYEAQ. The CDR3 is 13 residues long. The chain's CDR3 is CASSLAIADTQYF. DNA of the CDR3: TGTGCCAGCAGCTTAGCTATAGCAGATACGCAGTATTTT. The full variable domain, completed using reference TRBV7-6 and TRBJ2-3, is GAGVSQSPRYKVTKRGQDVALRCDPISGHVSLYWYRQALGQGPEFLTYFNYEAQQDKSGLPNDRFSAERPEGSISTLTIQRTEQRDSAMYRCASSLAIADTQYFGPGTRLTVL.

This clonotype has more than one count but fewer than ten. The rearrangement uses TRBV10-3 and TRBJ2-2; D perhaps matches TRBD1 (5 bases). This CDR3 contains 14 residues. Per germline, CDR1 ENHRY and CDR2 SYGVKD. Trimming pared 7 bases from V and 2 bases from J, leaving 11 bases between. The CDR3 spells CAITARENTGELFF. The CDR3 DNA follows: TGTGCCATCACAGCCAGGGAAAACACCGGGGAGCTGTTTTTT.

In its sample, this clonotype was seen a few times. V usage is TRBV4-1 and J usage is TRBJ1-4; D is unclear. V was clipped by 0 bases and J by 8 bases, with 7 bases between them. Germline V CDR1 and CDR2: MGHRA, YSYEKL. This CDR3 spans 13 amino acids. The CDR3, as DNA: TGCGCCAGCAGCCAAGATCTAAGGGAAAAACTGTTTTTT. Translating gives CASSQDLREKLFF.

In its sample, this clonotype was seen a few times. The chain joins TRBV3-1 to TRBJ2-7; TRBD2 matches 10 bases. This CDR3 has 20 amino acids. J lost 2 bases, V lost 0 bases, and 16 bases had no gene match. CDR1 and CDR2 from the germline V gene are LGHDT and YNNKEL (reference sequence). CDR3 nucleotides: TGTGCCAGCAGCCAAGATTCCGCGAGCCTAGCGGGGGTCTACGCCTACGAGCAGTACTTC. Translation: CASSQDSASLAGVYAYEQYF.

The J gene is TRBJ2-2, the V gene TRBV9; TRBD1 agrees at 9 bases. The CDR3 runs 18 residues. With V trimmed by 2 bases and J by 6 bases, 14 bases remained unmatched. Germline V gives CDR1 SGDLS, CDR2 YYNGEE. The CDR3 spells CASSVDLSGQGSSGELFF. The DNA for the CDR3 is TGTGCCAGCAGCGTTGATTTGTCGGGACAGGGAAGTTCCGGGGAGCTGTTTTTT.